Sequencing of this T cell receptor beta chain was carried out in a study of T cell changes during pregnancy in multiple sclerosis. CDR3 length: 16 residues. The ends lost 4 bases at V and 8 bases at J; junction bases unmatched: 14. Germline assignment: CDR1 SGHNT and CDR2 YYREEE (reference sequence). The protocol was immunoSEQ multiplex PCR, while the TCRdb copy is restricted to in-frame clones and leaves out a portion. The sample carries just under 95,000 clones, 85% to 95% recorded once. The TCR comes from a female donor with multiple sclerosis, enrolled in a pregnancy study. This chain uses TRBV5-4 with TRBJ2-1; 8 bases align to TRBD2. Sequencing used peripheral blood, obtained in the first trimester of pregnancy. The DNA of the CDR3 is TGTGCCAGCAGCCCCAAGGGGCCTAGCGGGTTCGATGAGCAGTTCTTC. This encodes CASSPKGPSGFDEQFF. Filled out from reference TRBV5-4 and TRBJ2-1, the complete variable domain reads ETGVTQSPTHLIKTRGQQVTLRCSSQSGHNTVSWYQQALGQGPQFIFQYYREEENGRGNFPPRFSGLQFPNYSSELNVNALELDDSALYLCASSPKGPSGFDEQFFGPGTRLTVL.